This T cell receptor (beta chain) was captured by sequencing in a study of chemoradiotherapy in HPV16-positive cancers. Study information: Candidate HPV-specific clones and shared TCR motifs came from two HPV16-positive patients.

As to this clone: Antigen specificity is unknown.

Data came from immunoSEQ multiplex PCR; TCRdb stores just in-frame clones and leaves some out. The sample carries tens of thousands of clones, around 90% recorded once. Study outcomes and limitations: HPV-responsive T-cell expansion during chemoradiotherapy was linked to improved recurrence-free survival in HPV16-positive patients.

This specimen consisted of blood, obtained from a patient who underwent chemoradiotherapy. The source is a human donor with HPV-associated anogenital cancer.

Here the CDR3 reads CASSPLAGAQKGDTQYF. DNA of the CDR3: TGTGCCAGCTCACCTCTCGCGGGGGCCCAAAAAGGAGATACGCAGTATTTT. This sequence joins TRBV18 and TRBJ2-3; perhaps TRBD2 as D (7 bases). CDR1 is KGHSH, CDR2 LQKENI, per germline. Trimming left V 3 bases short and J 5 bases short, with 21 bases between. The CDR3 extends over 17 amino acids.